The 21 T cell receptor beta chains listed next were all sequenced from one sample in a study of cytomegalovirus exposure and HLA in healthy donors. PCR was performed using 60 Vbeta and 13 Jbeta primers. The protocol was immunoSEQ multiplex PCR, while the TCRdb copy is restricted to in-frame clones and leaves out a portion. The sample comprises 150,000 or so clones, 60% to 80% of which are singletons, and about 0.62% rests with the top ten. Sequenced sample: PBMCs. These receptor sequences come from a male donor in good health and CMV-seronegative.

In DNA form, the CDR3 reads TGTGCCAGCAGTTACGACACAAACTATGGCTACACCTTC. Amino acids: CASSYDTNYGYTF. The chain employs TRBV6-5 and TRBJ1-2, with D unclear. The V end lost 2 bases, the J end lost 2 bases, and 6 bases lay between the germline ends. The germline CDR1 and CDR2 sequences are MNHEY and SVGAGI. The CDR3 runs 13 residues.

The chain carries TRBV5-1 and TRBJ2-1; TRBD2 agrees at 11 bases. The V segment lost 0 bases and the J segment 7 bases; nucleotides outside the gene matches: 3. Germline CDR1 and CDR2: SGHRS and YFSETQ. The CDR3 is 15 residues long. The DNA for the CDR3 is TGCGCCAGCAGCTTGGTAGCGGGGGGGATAAATGAGCAGTTCTTC. Its translation: CASSLVAGGINEQFF.

The chain has TRBV28 and TRBJ2-5; tentative D call: TRBD2 (6 bases). The J call is uncertain, as TRBJ2-7 better fits the DNA end. CDR1 is MDHEN and CDR2 is SYDVKM in the germline V gene. The CDR3 has 14 amino acids. The CDR3 is CASSLRGAGNEQYF. The DNA for the CDR3 is TGTGCCAGCAGTTTACGGGGCGCGGGGAACGAGCAGTACTTC.

The rearrangement links TRBV10-2 to TRBJ1-2; D might be TRBD1 (5 bases). The CDR3 is 14 residues long. Germline V gene sequence: CDR1 WSHSY, CDR2 SAAADI. V was shortened by 6 bases and J by 0 bases, with 11 bases between the two germline ends. The chain's CDR3 is CASSHDRTNYGYTF. The CDR3 DNA reads TGCGCCAGCAGCCACGACAGAACTAACTATGGCTACACCTTC.

The V and J genes are TRBV2 and TRBJ1-4; perhaps TRBD1 as D (6 bases). V was trimmed by 4 bases and J by 8 bases, leaving 14 bases between them. The V gene's germline CDR1 is SNHLY and CDR2 FYNNEI. CDR3 length equals 14 residues. CDR3 nucleotide sequence: TGTGCCAGCAGTGGGACGGGGGGCAGGGAAAAACTGTTTTTT. Translated, it gives CASSGTGGREKLFF.

This clone has only a few counts. The rearrangement links TRBV25-1 to TRBJ2-7, with D hard to call. CDR1 is MGHDK, CDR2 SYGVNS, per germline. V gave up 2 bases and J gave up 1 base, with 9 bases separating them. CDR3 length: 14 residues. In nucleotides, the CDR3 is TGTGCCAGCAGTGAAAGTGGAGAGTCCTACGAGCAGTACTTC. Its protein product is CASSESGESYEQYF.

The chain has TRBV7-2 and TRBJ1-2; D perhaps matches TRBD1 (5 bases). Germline V gene data show CDR1 as SGHTA and CDR2 as FQGNSA. V was trimmed by 7 bases and J by 8 bases, leaving 17 bases between them. This CDR3 spans 13 amino acids. CDR3 bases: TGTGCCAGCATCCCCCGCAGGGTAGGGGGCTACACCTTC. It codes for CASIPRRVGGYTF.

For the CDR3, the DNA is TGTGCCAGCAGCTTAGCGGTTAGCGGGGGGATCGGTGAGCAGTTCTTC. This translates into CASSLAVSGGIGEQFF. The gene calls are TRBV7-7 and TRBJ2-1, with 10 bases fitting TRBD2. Germline-derived CDR1 and CDR2 are SSHAT and FNYEAQ (reference sequence). This CDR3 spans 16 amino acids. Germline trimming cut 0 bases from V and 9 bases from J; bases unmatched to any gene: 8.

This sequence joins TRBV6-5 and TRBJ2-1, with D possibly TRBD2 on 5 matching bases. The CDR3 totals 15 residues. V gave up 8 bases and J gave up 4 bases, with 18 bases separating them. CDR1 and CDR2 from the germline V gene are MNHEY and SVGAGI. CDR3 sequence (DNA): TGTGCCAGCGCGTTTGGTCCCGGACTTTACAATGAGCAGTTCTTC. Translated, it gives CASAFGPGLYNEQFF.

The J gene is TRBJ1-6, the V gene TRBV5-5, with a tentative D call TRBD1 (6 bases). The CDR3 consists of 16 residues. V lost 7 bases, J lost 0 bases, and 14 bases lay in between. From germline, CDR1 is SGHKS and CDR2 YYEKEE (reference sequence). The CDR3 protein is CASRGGALSYNSPLHF. CDR3 bases: TGTGCCAGCCGGGGGGGGGCACTCTCCTATAATTCACCCCTCCACTTT.

Only one count was recorded for this clone. The chain has TRBV7-9 and TRBJ2-1; 8 nucleotides align to TRBD2. V shed 2 bases and J 10 bases; nucleotides not matched to a gene: 7. This CDR3 contains 14 residues. The germline V gene encodes CDR1 SEHNR and CDR2 FQNEAQ (reference sequence). CDR3 region: CASSLNGRAQEQFF. For the CDR3, the DNA is TGTGCCAGCAGCTTAAACGGGAGGGCCCAGGAGCAGTTCTTC.

V gene TRBV6-5 combines with J gene TRBJ2-3; TRBD2 might be the D (5 bases). Germline CDR1 MNHEY, CDR2 SVGAGI. The CDR3 sequence is 14 residues long. With 2 bases removed from V and 2 bases from J, the gap between germline ends came to 8 bases. CDR3 sequence reads: CASSYNGLTDTQYF. The CDR3 coding sequence is TGTGCCAGCAGTTACAACGGACTCACAGATACGCAGTATTTT.

The chain recombines TRBV4-1 with TRBJ2-3; TRBD2 agrees at 8 bases. This CDR3 has 15 residues. The J segment lost 3 bases and the V segment lost 3 bases, leaving 5 bases of the junction unmatched. Germline CDR1 reads MGHRA; CDR2 reads YSYEKL. In nucleotides, the CDR3 is TGCGCCAGCAGCCATACGGGACTAGAGACAGATACGCAGTATTTT. Encoded protein: CASSHTGLETDTQYF.

V is TRBV5-1 and J is TRBJ1-5, with TRBD1 as a possible D gene (6 bases). The CDR3 spans 14 residues. Germline-derived CDR1 and CDR2 are SGHRS and YFSETQ. V was trimmed by 4 bases and J by 4 bases, leaving 12 bases between them. The CDR3 is CASSPTGPNQPQHF. CDR3 DNA sequence: TGCGCCAGCAGCCCAACAGGGCCTAATCAGCCCCAGCATTTT.

J is TRBJ2-7 and V is TRBV5-6; possible D gene TRBD2, 5 bases. The CDR3 spans 14 residues. Germline V lookup: CDR1 SGHDT, CDR2 YYEEEE. Trimming removed 0 bases from V and 3 bases from J, with 10 bases in between. The CDR3 nucleotides read TGTGCCAGCAGCTTGGCGCCCGGGGTCTACGAGCAGTACTTC. Its protein is CASSLAPGVYEQYF. Full variable domain (missing parts from reference TRBV5-6 and TRBJ2-7): DAGVTQSPTHLIKTRGQQVTLRCSPKSGHDTVSWYQQALGQGPQFIFQYYEEEERQRGNFPDRFSGHQFPNYSSELNVNALLLGDSALYLCASSLAPGVYEQYFGPGTRLTVT.

This clone showed up just once. This rearrangement joins TRBV19 to TRBJ1-1, with 8 bases lining up with TRBD1. Losses at the gene ends were 3 bases for V and 1 base for J; bases not matched to a gene: 1. In germline, CDR1 is LNHDA, CDR2 SQIVND (reference sequence). The CDR3 is 14 amino acids. The CDR3 here is CASSMDRANTEAFF. The CDR3 DNA sequence: TGTGCCAGTAGTATGGACAGGGCGAACACTGAAGCTTTCTTT.

V is TRBV9 and J is TRBJ2-1; 8 bases match TRBD2. The CDR3 has 15 residues. The V gene end was trimmed by 0 bases and the J gene end by 7 bases; junction bases not matched to a gene: 6. CDR1 and CDR2 from the germline V gene are SGDLS and YYNGEE. This CDR3 reads CASSVEGTRYNEQFF. CDR3 in DNA: TGTGCCAGCAGCGTAGAAGGGACTAGGTATAATGAGCAGTTCTTC.

The chain has TRBV10-3 and TRBJ1-3; 9 bases are shared with TRBD1. The trim removed 3 bases at V and 4 bases at J, leaving 4 bases unmatched. Per germline, CDR1 ENHRY and CDR2 SYGVKD. The CDR3 is 15 amino acids. CDR3 region: CAISDPGTGGNTIYF. The CDR3 DNA is TGTGCCATCAGTGACCCCGGGACAGGGGGAAACACCATATATTTT.

The chain carries TRBV30 and TRBJ1-1, with D possibly matching TRBD1 (5 bases). Germline V lookup: CDR1 GTSNPN, CDR2 SVGIG (reference sequence). Trimming removed 1 base at V and 3 bases at J, with 12 bases between. CDR3 size: 14 residues. CDR3 nucleotides: TGTGCCTGGAGTGCCGGGGGGGGGTACACTGAAGCTTTCTTT. Encoded protein: CAWSAGGGYTEAFF.

This chain connects TRBV7-3 to TRBJ2-1; D is unclear. Germline CDR1 SGHTA, CDR2 FQGTGA. Trimming removed 5 bases at V and 3 bases at J, with 5 bases between. The CDR3 is 12 amino acids. Here the CDR3 reads CASSPGYNEQFF. The CDR3 bases are TGTGCCAGCAGCCCCGGCTACAATGAGCAGTTCTTC.

The rearrangement uses TRBV11-2 and TRBJ2-1, with 10 bases lining up with TRBD2. Germline lookup yields CDR1 SGHAT and CDR2 FQNNGV. V shed 5 bases and J 4 bases; nucleotides not matched to a gene: 8. CDR3 length equals 16 residues. This CDR3 reads CASSQGLAGVYNEQFF. The CDR3 DNA sequence: TGTGCCAGCAGCCAGGGGCTAGCGGGGGTGTACAATGAGCAGTTCTTC.